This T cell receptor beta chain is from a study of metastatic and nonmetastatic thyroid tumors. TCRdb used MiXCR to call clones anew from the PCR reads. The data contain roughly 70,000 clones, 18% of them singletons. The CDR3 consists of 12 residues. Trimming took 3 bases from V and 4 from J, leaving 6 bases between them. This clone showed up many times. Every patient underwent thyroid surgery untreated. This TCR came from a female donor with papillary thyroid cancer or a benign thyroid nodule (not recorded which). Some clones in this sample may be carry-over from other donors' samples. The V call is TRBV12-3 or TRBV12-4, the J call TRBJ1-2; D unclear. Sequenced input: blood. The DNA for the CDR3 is TGTGCCAGCAGTTTGGGTTTCTATGGCTACACCTTC. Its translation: CASSLGFYGYTF.